What follows are 16 T cell receptor beta chains derived from one specimen sequenced in a study of blood T cell repertoires in COVID-19. Generated by immunoSEQ multiplex PCR, the TCRdb table keeps only in-frame clones and is missing some. The data show about 200,000 clones, roughly 80% seen once. The sample was peripheral blood. These receptors all stem from an elderly woman with acute or convalescent COVID-19.

J is TRBJ2-1 and V is TRBV7-8; weak D call: TRBD2 (5 bases). This CDR3 region has 15 residues. Per the germline V gene, CDR1 is SGHVS and CDR2 is FQNEAQ. V was cut by 0 bases and J by 4 bases, with 10 bases left in between. CDR3 amino acids: CASSLALTGYNEQFF. The CDR3, as DNA: TGTGCCAGCAGCTTAGCGCTAACGGGATACAATGAGCAGTTCTTC.

This clone was counted a single time. The chain employs TRBV28 and TRBJ2-7; the match to TRBD2 covers 7 bases. Germline V gives CDR1 MDHEN, CDR2 SYDVKM. CDR3 length equals 15 residues. V lost 5 bases and J lost 4; bases outside the gene matches: 11. CDR3 in amino acids: CASSPPGSGNYEQYF. The CDR3 coding sequence is TGTGCCAGCAGTCCACCGGGGAGCGGGAATTACGAGCAGTACTTC.

V gene TRBV5-4 combines with J gene TRBJ2-1; no clear D. Deletions cut 4 bases from V and 7 bases from J, with 12 bases between. The CDR3 is 13 residues long. The germline V gene has CDR1 SGHNT and CDR2 YYREEE (reference sequence). DNA for the CDR3: TGTGCCAGCAGCCCCCTGAGGTCTAATGAGCAGTTCTTC. Translating it yields CASSPLRSNEQFF.

The CDR3 region has the DNA TGCGCCAGCGCTGGGGCTCATAACTCCTACGAGCAGTACTTC. This translates into CASAGAHNSYEQYF. The V and J genes are TRBV5-1 and TRBJ2-7; maybe TRBD1 (5 bases). Trimming pared 7 bases from V and 0 bases from J, leaving 14 bases between. The CDR3 sequence is 14 residues long. Germline V gene lookup returns CDR1 SGHRS and CDR2 YFSETQ.

This chain links TRBV10-3 with TRBJ1-3; 7 nucleotides agree with TRBD1. The V and J ends lost 11 bases and 2 bases, in that order; junction bases with no gene match: 6. Germline-derived CDR1 and CDR2 are ENHRY and SYGVKD. The CDR3 length is 13 residues. The CDR3 nucleotides read TGTGCCGTCGGCCAGGGGGCTGGAAACACCATATATTTT. It specifies CAVGQGAGNTIYF.

This clone was seen only a few times. The chain recombines TRBV6-5 with TRBJ2-3; D gene uncertain. The CDR3 contains 13 residues. V lost 8 bases to trimming and J lost 0 bases, with 9 bases between them. CDR1 is MNHEY and CDR2 is SVGAGI in the germline V gene. DNA of the CDR3: TGTGCCAGCGGCTTCACAAGCACAGATACGCAGTATTTT. This codes for CASGFTSTDTQYF.

Turning to this clone: The same CDR3 arises from other DNA sequences in this sample as well. The chain links TRBV5-1 to TRBJ2-2; 7 bases align to TRBD1. The CDR3 contains 15 residues. The junction had 3 bases not matched to a gene; V was cut back by 0 bases and J by 4 bases. CDR1 and CDR2 from the germline V gene are SGHRS and YFSETQ. CDR3 amino acids: CASSLGQGITGELFF. The DNA of the CDR3 is TGCGCCAGCAGCTTGGGACAGGGAATCACCGGGGAGCTGTTTTTT. Complete variable domain (other parts from reference TRBV5-1 and TRBJ2-2): KAGVTQTPRYLIKTRGQQVTLSCSPISGHRSVSWYQQTPGQGLQFLFEYFSETQRNKGNFPGRFSGRQFSNSRSEMNVSTLELGDSALYLCASSLGQGITGELFFGEGSRLTVL.

The V and J genes are TRBV9 and TRBJ2-2; 7 nucleotides match TRBD1. The ends lost 1 base at V and 6 bases at J; junction bases unmatched: 9. This CDR3 is built from 16 residues. Germline V gene sequence: CDR1 SGDLS, CDR2 YYNGEE. In DNA form, the CDR3 reads TGTGCCAGCAGCGTACGCAGAACAGGGGTGGCCGGGGAGCTGTTTTTT. Its protein is CASSVRRTGVAGELFF.

The gene calls are TRBV4-1 and TRBJ2-5, with TRBD2 matching 16 bases. The CDR3 totals 18 residues. V shed 4 bases and J 2 bases; nucleotides not matched to a gene: 7. In germline, CDR1 is MGHRA, CDR2 YSYEKL. CDR3 amino acids: CASSLGTSGRGSQETQYF. DNA of the CDR3: TGCGCCAGCAGCCTCGGGACTAGCGGGAGGGGATCTCAAGAGACCCAGTACTTC.

V usage is TRBV2 and J usage is TRBJ2-7; D perhaps matches TRBD1 (5 bases). Trimming shortened V by 4 bases and J by 2 bases, and 9 bases separated the two germline ends. Germline V gene data show CDR1 as SNHLY and CDR2 as FYNNEI. This CDR3 is 13 amino acids long. CDR3 loop: CASSVDSTYEQYF. The CDR3 DNA reads TGTGCCAGCAGTGTTGACAGCACCTACGAGCAGTACTTC.

The chain has TRBV27 and TRBJ2-7, with D perhaps matching TRBD1 (5 bases). This CDR3 is built from 15 residues. Germline CDR1 and CDR2: MNHEY and SMNVEV (reference sequence). Trimming shortened V by 0 bases and J by 4 bases, and 13 bases separated the two germline ends. The CDR3 reads CASSLSWAGNYEQYF. In DNA, the CDR3 is TGTGCCAGCAGTTTATCGTGGGCAGGGAATTACGAGCAGTACTTC.

The gene calls are TRBV2 and TRBJ2-7, with D tentatively TRBD2 (5 bases). The germline V gene encodes CDR1 SNHLY and CDR2 FYNNEI. V was shortened by 2 bases and J by 5 bases, with 16 bases between the two germline ends. The CDR3 covers 15 residues. In DNA form, the CDR3 reads TGTGCCAGCAGTGAATGGTCGACCTGGAGGAACGAGCAGTACTTC. This encodes CASSEWSTWRNEQYF.

The genes are TRBV6-5 and TRBJ1-1; no reliable D call. CDR3 length equals 16 residues. Trimming cost V 0 bases and J 0 bases, with 11 bases left between them. CDR1 is MNHEY and CDR2 is SVGAGI in the germline V gene. CDR3 residues: CASSYSRGQLNTEAFF. CDR3 DNA: TGTGCCAGCAGTTACTCTCGTGGGCAGTTGAACACTGAAGCTTTCTTT.

The J gene is TRBJ2-1, the V gene TRBV6-1; 8 bases are a match to TRBD2. Trimming took 3 bases from V and 3 from J; bases not matched to a gene: 1. The length of the CDR3 is 14 residues. From germline, CDR1 is MNHNS and CDR2 SASEGT. CDR3 DNA: TGTGCCAGCAGTGAGACTAGCGACTACAATGAGCAGTTCTTC. Its translation: CASSETSDYNEQFF.

This chain joins TRBV11-2 and TRBJ2-3; TRBD1 might be the D (5 bases). The CDR3 loop spans 16 amino acids. Germline V lookup: CDR1 SGHAT, CDR2 FQNNGV. Trimming took 1 base from V and 2 from J, leaving 13 bases between them. The CDR3 nucleotides read TGTGCCAGCAGCTTAGCGTTACGACAGCCCACAGATACGCAGTATTTT. Residues: CASSLALRQPTDTQYF.

The J gene is TRBJ2-7, the V gene TRBV20-1, with 8 bases aligning to TRBD2. V trimming: 3 bases; J trimming: 7 bases; junction bases outside the gene matches: 14. This CDR3 is 15 amino acids long. Germline lookup yields CDR1 DFQATT and CDR2 SNEGSKA (reference sequence). The DNA of the CDR3 is TGCAGTGCTAGTTCCGTGCGGGAGGCCACTGCGGAGCAGTACTTC. Protein sequence: CSASSVREATAEQYF.